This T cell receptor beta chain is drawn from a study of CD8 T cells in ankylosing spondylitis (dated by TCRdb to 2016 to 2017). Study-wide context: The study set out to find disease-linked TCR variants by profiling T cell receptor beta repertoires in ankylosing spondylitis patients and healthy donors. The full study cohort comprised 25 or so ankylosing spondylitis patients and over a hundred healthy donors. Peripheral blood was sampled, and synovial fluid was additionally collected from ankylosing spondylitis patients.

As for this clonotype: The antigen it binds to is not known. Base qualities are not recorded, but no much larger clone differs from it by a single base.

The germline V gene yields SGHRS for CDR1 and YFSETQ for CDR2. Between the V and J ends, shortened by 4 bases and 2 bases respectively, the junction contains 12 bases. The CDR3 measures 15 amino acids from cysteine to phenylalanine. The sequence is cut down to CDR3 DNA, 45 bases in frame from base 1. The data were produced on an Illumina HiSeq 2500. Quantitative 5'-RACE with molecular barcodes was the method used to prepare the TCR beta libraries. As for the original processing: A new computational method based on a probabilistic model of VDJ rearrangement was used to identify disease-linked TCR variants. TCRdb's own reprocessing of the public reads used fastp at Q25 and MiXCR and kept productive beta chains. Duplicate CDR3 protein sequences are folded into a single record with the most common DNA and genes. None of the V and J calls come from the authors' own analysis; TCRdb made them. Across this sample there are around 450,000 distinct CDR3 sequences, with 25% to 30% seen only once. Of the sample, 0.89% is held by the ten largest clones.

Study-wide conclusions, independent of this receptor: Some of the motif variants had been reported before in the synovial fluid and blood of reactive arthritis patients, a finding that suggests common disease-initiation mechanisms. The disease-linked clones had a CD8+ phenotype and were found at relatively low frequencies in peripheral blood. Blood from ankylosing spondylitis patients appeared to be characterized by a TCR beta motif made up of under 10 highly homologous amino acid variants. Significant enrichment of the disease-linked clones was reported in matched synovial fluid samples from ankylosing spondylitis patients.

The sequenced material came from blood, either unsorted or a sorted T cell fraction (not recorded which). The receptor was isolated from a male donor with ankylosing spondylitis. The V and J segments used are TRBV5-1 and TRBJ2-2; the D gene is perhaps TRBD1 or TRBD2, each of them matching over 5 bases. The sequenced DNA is TGCGCCAGCAGCATAGGGACGGGTAACACCGGGGAGCTGTTTTTT. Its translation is CASSIGTGNTGELFF.